The entry below gives a single T cell receptor (beta chain) sequence along with its context. The antigen it binds to is not known. Base qualities are not provided; no much larger clone lies one nucleotide away. The source of the sample is a study of response to subunit inactivated influenza vaccine (dated by TCRdb to 2016 to 2019). Regarding the complete study: Deep quantitative profiling of the T cell receptor repertoire was used in the study to follow responses to a trivalent subunit inactivated influenza vaccine. Study-wide findings and limitations: The authors proposed that each seasonal influenza vaccination may bring in only a limited number of new T cells.

The method behind the library was RT-PCR. This sample was sequenced with an Illumina HiSeq 2500. The public reads were run again by TCRdb, first through fastp at Q25 and then through MiXCR, and only productive beta chains were kept. Records with the same CDR3 protein are collapsed into one entry carrying the most frequent genes and DNA. Within this sample are fewer than 600,000 distinct CDR3 sequences, with approximately 7.7% of them counted one time only. The ten largest clones represent roughly 13% of the sample. The CDR3 contains 17 residues, cysteine and phenylalanine counted. The read is trimmed to its CDR3 DNA, 51 bases read in frame from base 1. V ends up 2 bases short and J 6 bases short, with an unmatched junction base count of 12. From a lookup of the germline V gene (reference sequence), CDR1 and CDR2 are GTSNPN and SVGIG.

The receptor's source is a man between 50 and 69 years old who received an inactivated influenza vaccine. Donor details come from another sample of the same person, matched by shared clones. The V and J genes are TRBV30 and TRBJ2-7, and TRBD2 matches 14 of the central bases. The sequenced sample was PBMCs from blood, obtained 23 months after vaccination. In nucleotide form, the sequence is TGTGCCTGGAGTCCCGGGACTAGCGGGAGATTTTTGCGCGAGCAGTACTTC. The translation is CAWSPGTSGRFLREQYF.